This TCR beta chain originates from a study of T cell repertoires in cytomegalovirus infection. MiXCR, run by TCRdb on the reads, gives a single entry per CDR3 protein. The sample shows just under 550,000 distinct CDR3 sequences, about 25% of them seen only once. This CDR3 has 14 residues. With 5 bases removed from V and 4 bases from J, the gap between germline ends came to 13 bases. CDR1 is SGHTA, CDR2 FQGNSA, per germline. This clonotype occurred many times. Its specificity is unknown. Study results and limitations: What dominated the ex vivo response were HLA-C-restricted CMV-specific TCR beta clonotypes.

The sample was PBMCs. The chain recombines TRBV7-2 with TRBJ2-3; D is possibly TRBD1 (6 bases). This TCR was recovered from a human donor in good health (CMV status not recorded). Some clones in this sample may be carry-over from other donors' samples. The CDR3 protein is CASSEQGPPDTQYF. The CDR3 DNA sequence: TGTGCCAGCAGCGAACAGGGCCCCCCAGATACGCAGTATTTT.